This T cell receptor beta chain stems from a study of T-cell memory formation after mild COVID-19. Findings and caveats of the study: The study detected some responding clones in pre-infection memory, suggesting cross-reactive memory joined. Confirmation of SARS-CoV-2 specificity was lacking for second-wave clones peaking day 37.

For this clonotype: The antigen is not known.

TCRdb independently ran MiXCR on the 5' RACE reads; one entry per CDR3 protein. The repertoire has about 110,000 distinct CDR3 sequences, over 10% of them found once; the top ten carry around 25%. The V gene lost 1 base and the J gene lost 4 bases, with 10 bases spanning the gap. From germline, CDR1 is LNHDA and CDR2 SQIVND (reference sequence). This CDR3 region has 14 residues. This TCR was sampled from an adult woman who had mild COVID-19 (a few samples of this study predate the infection). Cell type and time point are not known. The sample comprised PBMCs or a T cell subset sorted from them (not recorded which). This chain joins TRBV19 and TRBJ2-5; possible D gene TRBD2, 5 bases. The CDR3 spells CASSIAGRRETQYF. Written as DNA, the CDR3 is TGTGCCAGTAGTATAGCGGGGAGAAGAGAGACCCAGTACTTC.